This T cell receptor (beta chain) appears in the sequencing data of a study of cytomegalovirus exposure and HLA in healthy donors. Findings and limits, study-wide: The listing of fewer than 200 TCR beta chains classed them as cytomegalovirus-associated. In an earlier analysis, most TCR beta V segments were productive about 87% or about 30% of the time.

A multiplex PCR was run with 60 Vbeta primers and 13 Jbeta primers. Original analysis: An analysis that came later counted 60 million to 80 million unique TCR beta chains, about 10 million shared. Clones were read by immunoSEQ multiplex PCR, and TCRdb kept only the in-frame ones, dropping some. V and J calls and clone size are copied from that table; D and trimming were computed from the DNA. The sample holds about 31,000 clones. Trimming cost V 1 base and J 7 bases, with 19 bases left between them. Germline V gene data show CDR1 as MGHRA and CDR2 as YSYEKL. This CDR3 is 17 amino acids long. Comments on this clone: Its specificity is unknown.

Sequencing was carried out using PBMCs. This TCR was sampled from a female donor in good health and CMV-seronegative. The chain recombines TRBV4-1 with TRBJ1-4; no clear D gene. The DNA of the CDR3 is TGCGCCAGCAGCCAAGGGTCCGGGAACCTCGTGCCTGAAAAACTGTTTTTT. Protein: CASSQGSGNLVPEKLFF.